The sequence of this TCR beta chain was determined in a study of T cell repertoires in cytomegalovirus infection. Broader study findings: HLA-C-restricted, CMV-specific TCR beta clonotypes were dominant ex vivo.

This clonotype has more than one count but fewer than ten. Its matching antigen is unknown. Trimming pared 3 bases from V and 0 bases from J, leaving 19 bases between. This CDR3 has 18 amino acids. Germline CDR1 reads MDHEN; CDR2 reads SYDVKM. TCRdb re-called the reads with MiXCR, one entry per CDR3 protein. The sample contains about 770,000 distinct CDR3 sequences, approximately 32% of which appear only once. This specimen consisted of cultured CD8+ T cells from PBMCs, obtained from culture after CMV antigen stimulation. The chain links TRBV28 to TRBJ2-3, with TRBD2 as a possible D gene (5 bases). The receptor was isolated from a human donor in good health (CMV status not recorded). Some clones in this sample may be carry-over from other donors' samples. This CDR3 reads CASSLDLRTDSSTDTQYF. The CDR3 DNA sequence: TGTGCCAGCAGTTTGGACCTTAGAACGGACTCTAGCACAGATACGCAGTATTTT.